The rows below give T cell receptor beta chains drawn from one sample of a study of cytomegalovirus exposure and HLA in healthy donors. Sequenced by immunoSEQ multiplex PCR; TCRdb stores in-frame clones only, minus some. The data show 150,000 to 200,000 clones, with approximately 86% seen just once and under 2.5% held by the top ten. The sample comprised PBMCs. The receptors shown here come from a man aged 30 to 39 in good health and CMV-seropositive. The CDR3 runs from the conserved cysteine through the conserved F or W. The D gene is left open where the match is weak. Rows may omit the clone size; those that give it use once, few, many or a size class.

TRBJ1-5 TRBV19 - TRBD1 17 TGTGCCAGTAGTATGGCCCGACAGGGGGATAATCGTCAGCCCCAGCATTTT CASSMARQGDNRQPQHF
TRBJ1-2 TRBV6-5 - TRBD1 14 TGTGCCAGCAGCTTCGGGGGGACAGGCTATGGCTACACCTTC CASSFGGTGYGYTF
TRBJ2-1 TRBV5-1 - - 14 TGCGCCAGCAGCTTGCGGAGGGAGGCCAATGAGCAGTTCTTC CASSLRREANEQFF
TRBJ2-6 TRBV12-5 - TRBD1 17 TGTGCTAGTGGGGGACGGGACAGGAGCTCTGGGGCCAACGTCCTGACTTTC CASGGRDRSSGANVLTF
TRBJ2-3 TRBV4-3 - TRBD2 17 TGCGCCAGCAGCCAAGATGCCCAGCGGGGGGACACAGATACGCAGTATTTT CASSQDAQRGDTDTQYF
TRBJ2-2 TRBV9 - TRBD2 16 TGTGCCAGCAGCAAGGCTCACGCCTCGGGAGGCGGGGAGCTGTTTTTT CASSKAHASGGGELFF
TRBJ1-2 TRBV7-2 - - 14 TGTGCCAGCAGCCAACGTGCGGGGAGCTATGGCTACACCTTC CASSQRAGSYGYTF
TRBJ2-7 TRBV30 few - 13 TGTGCCTGGAGTACCCGGGGATCCTACGAGCAGTACTTC CAWSTRGSYEQYF
TRBJ2-7 TRBV7-2 - TRBD1 14 TGTGCCAGCAGCTTGGACAGGTCCTCCTACGAGCAGTACTTC CASSLDRSSYEQYF
TRBJ1-5 TRBV29-1 - TRBD1 13 TGCAGCGTCCGGGACAGAAACAATCAGCCCCAGCATTTT CSVRDRNNQPQHF
TRBJ2-7 TRBV6-5 - TRBD1 15 TGTGCCAGCAGTTACACTCGGACAGGGTATTACGAGCAGTACTTC CASSYTRTGYYEQYF
TRBJ2-1 TRBV6-5 - - 14 TGTGCCAGCAGTTATTTGCAGGCGTACAATGAGCAGTTCTTC CASSYLQAYNEQFF
TRBJ2-1 TRBV9 few - 13 TGTGCCAGCAGCGTTGAAGGGGGCAATGAGCAGTTCTTC CASSVEGGNEQFF
TRBJ1-3 TRBV25-1 - - 15 TGTGCCAGCAGTGAGCGATATATAGCTGGAAACACCATATATTTT CASSERYIAGNTIYF
TRBJ2-7 TRBV19 - - 13 TGTGCCAGTCGGACAGCCGATTCCTACGAGCAGTACTTC CASRTADSYEQYF
TRBJ1-1 TRBV7-2 - - 16 TGTGCCAGCAGCTTAGCTTACGGGACACCGAACACTGAAGCTTTCTTT CASSLAYGTPNTEAFF
TRBJ1-3 TRBV19 - - 15 TGTGCCAGTAGTCTGGAGAGGCGCTCTGGAAACACCATATATTTT CASSLERRSGNTIYF
TRBJ1-2 TRBV29-1 - - 13 TGCAGCGTTCGGAGCAGGGGAGAGGATGGCTACACCTTC CSVRSRGEDGYTF
TRBJ1-6 TRBV11-2 - - 16 TGTGCCAGCAGCCCCCGTGGTACGGGGAAGTTCGGACCCCTCCACTTT CASSPRGTGKFGPLHF
TRBJ1-4 TRBV2 - - 11 TGTGCCAGCAGTGCAAATGAAAAACTGTTTTTT CASSANEKLFF
TRBJ1-1 TRBV4-2 - - 14 TGTGCCAGCAGCCTTGGGGCAGGGGACACTGAAGCTTTCTTT CASSLGAGDTEAFF
TRBJ1-1 TRBV6-5 - - 13 TGTGCCAGCAGACTGACAGAGGCCACTGAAGCTTTCTTT CASRLTEATEAFF
TRBJ2-7 TRBV27 - TRBD1 14 TGTGCCAGCAGTTTAAGGGGGCCCCGGAACGAGCAGTACTTC CASSLRGPRNEQYF
TRBJ1-1 TRBV5-8 - TRBD1 16 TGTGCCAGCAGCGAACCAGGACAGGGAATGAACACTGAAGCTTTCTTT CASSEPGQGMNTEAFF
TRBJ2-2 TRBV6-1 few - 13 TGTGCCAGCAGAGACACCATCACCGGGGAGCTGTTTTTT CASRDTITGELFF
TRBJ2-3 TRBV23-1 - - 15 TGCGCCAGCCCCCCGTGGAGGGTGGGCACAGATACGCAGTATTTT CASPPWRVGTDTQYF
TRBJ1-1 TRBV9 - - 13 TGTGCCAGCAGCGTCACAGCGAACACTGAAGCTTTCTTT CASSVTANTEAFF
TRBJ1-6 TRBV6-4 - - 13 TGTGCCAGCAGTGACTCCGAGAATTCACCCCTCCACTTT CASSDSENSPLHF
TRBJ1-4 TRBV7-9 - TRBD1 15 TGTGCCAGCAGCTTAGGTTGGGACAGGGGCGTGAAACTGTTTTTT CASSLGWDRGVKLFF
TRBJ1-4 TRBV5-1 - TRBD1 15 TGCGCCAGCAGCTTGCCCAGACAGGGCTTGGACAAACTGTTTTTT CASSLPRQGLDKLFF
TRBJ2-1 TRBV29-1 - TRBD2 17 TGCAGCGTTGAAGATCCGGGGAGGAGCGGGGGGGGCAATGAGCAGTTCTTC CSVEDPGRSGGGNEQFF
TRBJ1-2 TRBV5-8 - - 14 TGTGCCAGCAGCTTAGGCCGGGGATTGGATGGCTACACCTTC CASSLGRGLDGYTF
TRBJ1-1 TRBV29-1 few TRBD1 12 TGCAGCGTCGGACAGGCCTACACTGAAGCTTTCTTT CSVGQAYTEAFF
TRBJ2-3 TRBV6-5 few - 15 TGTGCCAGCAGTAGGGACATAGGTTATGCAGATACGCAGTATTTT CASSRDIGYADTQYF
TRBJ1-6 TRBV12-5 - - 17 TGTGCTAGTGGTTTAGACGGGAAAAGCTCCTATAATTCACCCCTCCACTTT CASGLDGKSSYNSPLHF
TRBJ1-1 TRBV29-1 - - 13 TGCAGCGTGGGACAAGGCACGAACACTGAAGCTTTCTTT CSVGQGTNTEAFF
TRBJ1-5 TRBV2 - - 15 TGTGCCAGCAGTTCCCACAGACAGCGCAATCAGCCCCAGCATTTT CASSSHRQRNQPQHF
TRBJ2-5 TRBV15 - TRBD1 14 TGTGCCACCAGCACTCGACAGGGATACGAGACCCAGTACTTC CATSTRQGYETQYF
TRBJ1-1 TRBV7-8 - TRBD1 15 TGTGCCAGCAGCTTATTGGGACAGAAGAACACTGAAGCTTTCTTT CASSLLGQKNTEAFF
TRBJ2-1 TRBV2 - - 15 TGTGCCAGCAGTGAATGGGGGGGGGCCTCCAATGAGCAGTTCTTC CASSEWGGASNEQFF
TRBJ2-7 TRBV6-5 - TRBD2 14 TGTGCCAGCAGCCCCGGGACTAGTTTACACGAGCAGTACTTC CASSPGTSLHEQYF
TRBJ1-5 TRBV2 - - 14 TGTGCCAGCAGTGAGTCGGGTTTAGAGCAGCCCCAGCATTTT CASSESGLEQPQHF
TRBJ1-5 TRBV6-1 - TRBD1 14 TGTGCCAGCAGTCCGACAGGGGTTTATCAGCCCCAGCATTTT CASSPTGVYQPQHF
TRBJ2-1 TRBV7-8 - TRBD1 13 TGTGCCAGCAGCGTGGGACAGCCAAATGAGCAGTTCTTC CASSVGQPNEQFF
TRBJ2-3 TRBV4-2 - - 17 TGTGCCAGCAGCCAAGAGGATCCGGACAGTAGCACAGATACGCAGTATTTT CASSQEDPDSSTDTQYF